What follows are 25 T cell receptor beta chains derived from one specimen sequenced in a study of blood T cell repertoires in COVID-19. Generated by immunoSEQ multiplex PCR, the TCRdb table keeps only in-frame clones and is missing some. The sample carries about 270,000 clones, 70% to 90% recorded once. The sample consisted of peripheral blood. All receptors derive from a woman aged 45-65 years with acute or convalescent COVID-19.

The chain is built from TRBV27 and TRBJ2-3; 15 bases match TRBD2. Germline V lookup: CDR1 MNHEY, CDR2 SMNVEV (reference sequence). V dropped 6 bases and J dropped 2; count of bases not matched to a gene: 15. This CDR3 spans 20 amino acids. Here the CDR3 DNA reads TGTGCCAGCAGCCTGGGACTAGCGGGAGGCGCTTTAAGAGCCACAGATACGCAGTATTTT. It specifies CASSLGLAGGALRATDTQYF.

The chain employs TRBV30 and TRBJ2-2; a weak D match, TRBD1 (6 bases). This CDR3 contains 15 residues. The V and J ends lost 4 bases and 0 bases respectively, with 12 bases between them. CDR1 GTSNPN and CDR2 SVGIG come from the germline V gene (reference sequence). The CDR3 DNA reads TGTGCCTGGAAGCACGACAGGTCGAACACCGGGGAGCTGTTTTTT. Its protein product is CAWKHDRSNTGELFF.

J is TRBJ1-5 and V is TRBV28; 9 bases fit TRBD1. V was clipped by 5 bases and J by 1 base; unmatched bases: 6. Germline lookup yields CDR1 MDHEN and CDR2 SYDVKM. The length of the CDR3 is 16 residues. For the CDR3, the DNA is TGTGCCAGCAGTATTTACAGGGGGCTGAGCAATCAGCCCCAGCATTTT. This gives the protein CASSIYRGLSNQPQHF.

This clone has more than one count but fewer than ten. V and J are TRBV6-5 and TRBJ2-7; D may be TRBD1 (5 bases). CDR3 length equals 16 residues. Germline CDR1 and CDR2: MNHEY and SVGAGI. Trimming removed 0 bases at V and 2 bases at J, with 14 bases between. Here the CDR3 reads CASSYSIGAETYEQYF. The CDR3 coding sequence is TGTGCCAGCAGTTACTCGATTGGGGCGGAAACCTACGAGCAGTACTTC.

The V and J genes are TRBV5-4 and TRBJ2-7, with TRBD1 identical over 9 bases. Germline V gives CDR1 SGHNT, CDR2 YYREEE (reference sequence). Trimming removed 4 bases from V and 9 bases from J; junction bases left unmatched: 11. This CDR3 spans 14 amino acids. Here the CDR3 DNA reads TGTGCCAGCAGCCCCGACAGGGGGAATATGGGGCAGTACTTC. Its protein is CASSPDRGNMGQYF.

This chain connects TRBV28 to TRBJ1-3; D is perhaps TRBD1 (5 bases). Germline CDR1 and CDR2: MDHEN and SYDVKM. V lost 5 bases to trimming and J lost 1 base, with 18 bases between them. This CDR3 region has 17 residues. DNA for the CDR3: TGTGCCAGCAGTCGGAAAACGGCAGGGACTTCTGGAAACACCATATATTTT. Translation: CASSRKTAGTSGNTIYF. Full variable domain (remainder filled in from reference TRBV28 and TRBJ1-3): DVKVTQSSRYLVKRTGEKVFLECVQDMDHENMFWYRQDPGLGLRLIYFSYDVKMKEKGDIPEGYSVSREKKERFSLILESASTNQTSMYLCASSRKTAGTSGNTIYFGEGSWLTVV.

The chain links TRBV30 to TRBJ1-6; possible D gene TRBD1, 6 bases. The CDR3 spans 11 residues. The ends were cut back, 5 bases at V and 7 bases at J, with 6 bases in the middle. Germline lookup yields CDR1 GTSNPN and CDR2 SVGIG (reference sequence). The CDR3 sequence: CAWGQNSPLHF. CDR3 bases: TGTGCCTGGGGACAGAATTCACCCCTCCACTTT.

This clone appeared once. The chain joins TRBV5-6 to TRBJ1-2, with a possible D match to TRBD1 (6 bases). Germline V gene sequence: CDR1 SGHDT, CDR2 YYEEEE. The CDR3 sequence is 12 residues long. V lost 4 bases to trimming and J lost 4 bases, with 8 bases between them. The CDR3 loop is CASSGDIYGYTF. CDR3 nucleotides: TGTGCCAGCAGCGGGGACATCTATGGCTACACCTTC.

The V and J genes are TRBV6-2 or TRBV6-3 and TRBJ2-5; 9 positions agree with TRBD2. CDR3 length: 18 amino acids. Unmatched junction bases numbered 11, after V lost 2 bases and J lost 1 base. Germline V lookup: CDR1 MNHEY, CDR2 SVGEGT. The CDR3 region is CASSYTKWLAGLQETQYF. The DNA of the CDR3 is TGTGCCAGCAGTTACACGAAGTGGCTAGCGGGACTCCAAGAGACCCAGTACTTC.

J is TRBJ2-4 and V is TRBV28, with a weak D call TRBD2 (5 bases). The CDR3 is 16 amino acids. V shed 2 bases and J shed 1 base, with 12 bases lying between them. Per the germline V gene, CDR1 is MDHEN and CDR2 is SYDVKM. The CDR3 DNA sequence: TGTGCCAGCAGTTTAGGGAGAGGTCTGGCCAAAAACATTCAGTACTTC. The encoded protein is CASSLGRGLAKNIQYF.

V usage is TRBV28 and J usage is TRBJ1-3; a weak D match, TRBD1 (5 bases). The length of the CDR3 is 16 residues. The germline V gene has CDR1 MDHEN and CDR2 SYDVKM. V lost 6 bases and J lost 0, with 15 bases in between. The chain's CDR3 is CASSSPGTGSGNTIYF. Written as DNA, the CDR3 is TGTGCCAGCAGCTCCCCCGGGACTGGCTCTGGAAACACCATATATTTT.

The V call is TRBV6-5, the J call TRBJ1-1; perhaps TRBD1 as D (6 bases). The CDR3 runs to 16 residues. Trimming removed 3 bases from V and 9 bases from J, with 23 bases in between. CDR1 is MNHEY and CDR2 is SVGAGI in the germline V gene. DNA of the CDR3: TGTGCCAGCAGTTATTCTACCTCGGACAGCGGGGAACAAGCTTTCTTT. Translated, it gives CASSYSTSDSGEQAFF.

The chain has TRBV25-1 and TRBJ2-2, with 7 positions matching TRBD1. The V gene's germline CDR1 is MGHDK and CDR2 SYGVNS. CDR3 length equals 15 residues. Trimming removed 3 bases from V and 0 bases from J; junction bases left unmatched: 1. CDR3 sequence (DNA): TGTGCCAGCAGTGATGACAGGGCGAACACCGGGGAGCTGTTTTTT. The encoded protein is CASSDDRANTGELFF.

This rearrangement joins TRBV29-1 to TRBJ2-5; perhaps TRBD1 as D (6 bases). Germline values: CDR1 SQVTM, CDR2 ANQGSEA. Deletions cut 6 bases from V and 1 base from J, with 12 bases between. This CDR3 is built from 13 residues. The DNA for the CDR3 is TGCAGCGTCGACACAGGGTTCCAAGAGACCCAGTACTTC. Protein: CSVDTGFQETQYF.

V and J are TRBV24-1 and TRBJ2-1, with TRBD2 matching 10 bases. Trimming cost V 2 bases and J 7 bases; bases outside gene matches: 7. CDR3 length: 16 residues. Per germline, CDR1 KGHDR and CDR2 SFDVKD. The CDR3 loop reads CATSDSSGRAWNEQFF. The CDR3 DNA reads TGTGCCACCAGTGATTCCAGCGGGAGGGCCTGGAATGAGCAGTTCTTC.

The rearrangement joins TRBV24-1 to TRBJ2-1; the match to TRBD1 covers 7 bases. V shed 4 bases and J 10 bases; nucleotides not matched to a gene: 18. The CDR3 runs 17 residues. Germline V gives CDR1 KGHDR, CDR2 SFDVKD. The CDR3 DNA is TGTGCCACCAGTGACCCGAGTGAGGGGGCTTACTTCACGGAGCAGTTCTTC. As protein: CATSDPSEGAYFTEQFF.

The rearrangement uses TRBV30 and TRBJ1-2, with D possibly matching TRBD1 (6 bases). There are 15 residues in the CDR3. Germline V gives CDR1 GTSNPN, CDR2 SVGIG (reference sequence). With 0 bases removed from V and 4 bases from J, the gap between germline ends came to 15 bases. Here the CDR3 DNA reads TGTGCCTGGAGTGTAGTCGGGGGGCTTGGCTATGGCTACACCTTC. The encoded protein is CAWSVVGGLGYGYTF.

CDR3 region: CASSEASTRQPQHF. DNA of the CDR3: TGTGCCAGCAGTGAAGCCTCGACAAGGCAGCCCCAGCATTTT. V and J are TRBV2 and TRBJ1-5, with D unclear. V was pared by 0 bases and J by 7 bases, with 10 bases between. The CDR3 sequence is 14 residues long. Germline CDR1 SNHLY, CDR2 FYNNEI.

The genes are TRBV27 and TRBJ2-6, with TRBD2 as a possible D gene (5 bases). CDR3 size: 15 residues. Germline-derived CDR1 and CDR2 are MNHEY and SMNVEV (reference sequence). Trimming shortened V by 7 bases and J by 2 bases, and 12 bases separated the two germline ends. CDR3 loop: CASTSPRAGANVLTF. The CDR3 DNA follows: TGTGCCAGCACCAGCCCGCGGGCTGGGGCCAACGTCCTGACTTTC.

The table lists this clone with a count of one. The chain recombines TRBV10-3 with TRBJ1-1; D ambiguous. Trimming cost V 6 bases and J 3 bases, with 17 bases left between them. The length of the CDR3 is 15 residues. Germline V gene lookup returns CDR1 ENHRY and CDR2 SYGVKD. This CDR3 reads CAIRALRHTDTEAFF. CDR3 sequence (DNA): TGTGCCATCAGGGCCCTGAGACATACTGACACTGAAGCTTTCTTT.

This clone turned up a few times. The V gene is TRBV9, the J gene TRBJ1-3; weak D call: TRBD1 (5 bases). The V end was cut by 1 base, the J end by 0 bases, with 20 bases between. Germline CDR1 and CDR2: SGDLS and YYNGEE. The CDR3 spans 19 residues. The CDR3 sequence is CASSVLGSLTVTSGNTIYF. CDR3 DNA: TGTGCCAGCAGCGTACTTGGTAGTTTGACAGTTACCTCTGGAAACACCATATATTTT.

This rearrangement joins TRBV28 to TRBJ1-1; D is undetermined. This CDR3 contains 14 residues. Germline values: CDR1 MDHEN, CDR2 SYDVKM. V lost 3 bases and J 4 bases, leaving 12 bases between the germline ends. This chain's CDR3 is CASSFTSRVTEAFF. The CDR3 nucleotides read TGTGCCAGCAGTTTTACCTCCCGGGTCACTGAAGCTTTCTTT.

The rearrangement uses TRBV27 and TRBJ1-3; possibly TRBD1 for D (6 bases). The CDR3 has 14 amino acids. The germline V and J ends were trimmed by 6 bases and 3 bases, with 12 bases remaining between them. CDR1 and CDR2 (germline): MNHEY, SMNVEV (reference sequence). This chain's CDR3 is CASRKQGYGNTIYF. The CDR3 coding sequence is TGTGCCAGCAGAAAACAGGGCTATGGAAACACCATATATTTT.

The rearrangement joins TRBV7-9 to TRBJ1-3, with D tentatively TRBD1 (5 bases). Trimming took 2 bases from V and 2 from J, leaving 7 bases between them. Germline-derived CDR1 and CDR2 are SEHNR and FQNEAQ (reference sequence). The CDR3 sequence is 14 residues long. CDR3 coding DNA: TGTGCCAGCAGCTTACAGGGTCCTGGAAACACCATATATTTT. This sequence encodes CASSLQGPGNTIYF.

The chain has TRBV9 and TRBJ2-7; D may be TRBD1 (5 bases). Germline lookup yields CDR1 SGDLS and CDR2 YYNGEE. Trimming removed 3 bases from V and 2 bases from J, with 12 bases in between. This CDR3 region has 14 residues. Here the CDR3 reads CASSAQAGPYEQYF. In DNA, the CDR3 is TGTGCCAGCAGCGCCCAGGCAGGGCCCTACGAGCAGTACTTC.